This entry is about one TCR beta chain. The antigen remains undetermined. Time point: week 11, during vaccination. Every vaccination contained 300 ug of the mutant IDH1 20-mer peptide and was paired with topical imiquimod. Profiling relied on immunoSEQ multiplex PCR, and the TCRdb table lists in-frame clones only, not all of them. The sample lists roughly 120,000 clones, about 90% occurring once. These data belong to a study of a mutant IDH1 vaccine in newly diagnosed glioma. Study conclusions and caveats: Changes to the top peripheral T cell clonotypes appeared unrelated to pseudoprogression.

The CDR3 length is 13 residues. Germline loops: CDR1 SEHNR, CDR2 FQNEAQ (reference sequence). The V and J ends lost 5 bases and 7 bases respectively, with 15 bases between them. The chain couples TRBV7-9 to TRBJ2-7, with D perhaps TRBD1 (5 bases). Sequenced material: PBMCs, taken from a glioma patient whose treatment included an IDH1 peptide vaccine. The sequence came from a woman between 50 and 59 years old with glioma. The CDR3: CASSPRQLGEQYF. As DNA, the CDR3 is TGTGCCAGCAGCCCTAGACAGCTTGGGGAGCAGTACTTC.